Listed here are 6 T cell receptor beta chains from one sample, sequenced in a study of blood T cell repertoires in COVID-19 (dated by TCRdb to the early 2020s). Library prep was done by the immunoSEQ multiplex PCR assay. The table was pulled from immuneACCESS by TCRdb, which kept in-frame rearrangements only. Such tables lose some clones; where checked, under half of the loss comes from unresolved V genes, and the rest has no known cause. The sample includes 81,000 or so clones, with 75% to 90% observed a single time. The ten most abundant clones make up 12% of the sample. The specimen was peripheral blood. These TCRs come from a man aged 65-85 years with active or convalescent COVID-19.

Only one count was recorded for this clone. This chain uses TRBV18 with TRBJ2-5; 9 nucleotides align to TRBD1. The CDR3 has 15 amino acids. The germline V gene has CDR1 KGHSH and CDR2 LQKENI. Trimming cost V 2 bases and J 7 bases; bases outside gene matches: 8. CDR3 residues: CASSPGTGRDWTQYF. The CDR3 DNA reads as TGTGCCAGCTCACCAGGGACAGGGAGGGATTGGACCCAGTACTTC.

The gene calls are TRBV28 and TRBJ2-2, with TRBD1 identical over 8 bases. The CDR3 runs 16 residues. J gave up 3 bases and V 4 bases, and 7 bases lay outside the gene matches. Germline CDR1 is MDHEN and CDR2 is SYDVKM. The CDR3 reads CASSSPGQGDTGELFF. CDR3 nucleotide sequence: TGTGCCAGCAGTTCCCCTGGACAGGGCGACACCGGGGAGCTGTTTTTT.

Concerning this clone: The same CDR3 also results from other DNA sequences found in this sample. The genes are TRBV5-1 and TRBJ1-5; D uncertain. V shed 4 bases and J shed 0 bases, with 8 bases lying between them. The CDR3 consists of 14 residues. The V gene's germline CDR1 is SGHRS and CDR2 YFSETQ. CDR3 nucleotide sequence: TGCGCCAGCAGCCCCGGAGGTAGCAATCAGCCCCAGCATTTT. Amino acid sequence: CASSPGGSNQPQHF.

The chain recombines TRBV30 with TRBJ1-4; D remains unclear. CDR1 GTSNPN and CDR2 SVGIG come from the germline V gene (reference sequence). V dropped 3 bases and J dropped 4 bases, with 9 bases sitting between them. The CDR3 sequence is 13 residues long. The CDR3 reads CAWSAGLNEKLFF. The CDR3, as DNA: TGTGCCTGGAGCGCTGGACTTAATGAAAAACTGTTTTTT.

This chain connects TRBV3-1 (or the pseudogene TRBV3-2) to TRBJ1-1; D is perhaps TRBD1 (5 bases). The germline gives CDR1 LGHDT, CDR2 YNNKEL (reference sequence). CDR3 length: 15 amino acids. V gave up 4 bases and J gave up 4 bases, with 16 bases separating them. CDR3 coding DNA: TGTGCCAGCAGCCTAGGATACAGGATCGTCACTGAAGCTTTCTTT. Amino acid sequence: CASSLGYRIVTEAFF.

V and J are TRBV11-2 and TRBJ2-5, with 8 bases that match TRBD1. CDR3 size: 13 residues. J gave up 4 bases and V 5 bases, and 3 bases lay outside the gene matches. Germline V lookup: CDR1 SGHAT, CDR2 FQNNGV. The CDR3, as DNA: TGTGCCAGCAGCCAAGACAGGGGAGAGACCCAGTACTTC. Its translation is CASSQDRGETQYF. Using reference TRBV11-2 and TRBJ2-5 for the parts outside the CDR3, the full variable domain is EAGVAQSPRYKIIEKRQSVAFWCNPISGHATLYWYQQILGQGPKLLIQFQNNGVVDDSQLPKDRFSAERLKGVDSTLKIQPAKLEDSAVYLCASSQDRGETQYFGPGTRLLVL.